This T cell receptor (beta chain) originates from a study of T cell changes during pregnancy in multiple sclerosis. V was shortened by 4 bases and J by 2 bases, with 12 bases between the two germline ends. The CDR3 totals 14 residues. Germline CDR1 and CDR2: SQVTM and ANQGSEA. TCRdb's table, derived via immunoSEQ multiplex PCR, lists solely in-frame clones and lacks some. The data contain about 70,000 clones, around 94% of them singletons. V and J are TRBV29-1 and TRBJ2-1; D might be TRBD2 (6 bases). The origin of this receptor is a female donor with multiple sclerosis, enrolled in a pregnancy study. This material consisted of peripheral blood, taken in the third trimester of pregnancy. CDR3 residues: CSVVSGFPYNEQFF. CDR3 nucleotides: TGCAGCGTTGTAAGCGGGTTCCCCTACAATGAGCAGTTCTTC.